The 3 T cell receptor beta chains below were found in one sample sequenced in a study of cytomegalovirus exposure and HLA in healthy donors. PCR used 60 Vbeta primers and 13 Jbeta primers. This table comes from immunoSEQ multiplex PCR, and its TCRdb copy is limited to in-frame clones, with some not included. Reported are 160,000 or so clones; the ten largest clones contain roughly 2%. The sample was PBMCs. Every receptor here comes from a man aged 25 to 40 in good health and CMV-seronegative.

The V gene is TRBV19, the J gene TRBJ2-7; the match to TRBD1 covers 7 bases. This CDR3 has 15 amino acids. Germline lookup yields CDR1 LNHDA and CDR2 SQIVND (reference sequence). V was clipped by 4 bases and J by 3 bases; unmatched bases: 9. Here the CDR3 DNA reads TGTGCCAGTAGTACCACCGGGACAGCGATCTACGAGCAGTACTTC. This codes for CASSTTGTAIYEQYF.

The V gene is TRBV18, the J gene TRBJ2-7; TRBD1 aligns across 7 bases. From germline, CDR1 is KGHSH and CDR2 LQKENI. CDR3 length equals 14 residues. V was pared by 3 bases and J by 5 bases, with 7 bases of the junction left unmatched. The CDR3 loop is CASSPNRGSDEQYF. CDR3 coding DNA: TGTGCCAGCTCACCGAACAGGGGTAGCGACGAGCAGTACTTC.

V gene TRBV7-9 combines with J gene TRBJ2-5, with TRBD1 identical over 7 bases. The CDR3 runs 14 residues. Looked up from germline, CDR1 is SEHNR and CDR2 is FQNEAQ (reference sequence). V shed 3 bases, J shed 1 base, and the junction held 2 bases outside the gene matches. The CDR3 DNA reads TGTGCCAGCAGCTTCGGGACAGTCCAAGAGACCCAGTACTTC. This translates into CASSFGTVQETQYF.